This is a list of T cell receptor beta chains from one sample in a study of T cells after yellow fever vaccination. One entry per CDR3 protein, called by TCRdb with MiXCR from the 5' RACE reads. This table holds approximately 250,000 distinct CDR3 sequences, 3.6% found once. The source material was PBMCs, sampled 15 days after the yellow fever booster vaccination. The origin of the receptors is a man aged 18 to 30 who received the YFV17D yellow fever vaccine. CDR3s include the opening cysteine and the closing phenylalanine or tryptophan. Each record gives: D gene, J gene, clone size, V gene, CDR3 protein, CDR3 DNA. D genes are given only for firm matches. The size field reads how often the clone was seen (once, few, many) or a class if it is expanded.

TRBD1	TRBJ1-1	many	TRBV5-1	CASTQGGGPAEAFF	TGCGCCAGCACCCAGGGGGGGGGACCCGCTGAAGCTTTCTTT
TRBD1	TRBJ1-1	few	TRBV5-4	CASSSPTGTGASVGTEAFF	TGTGCCAGCAGCTCTCCTACCGGGACAGGGGCAAGTGTAGGCACTGAAGCTTTCTTT
TRBD2	TRBJ2-2	many	TRBV7-7	CASSLAGSENTGELFF	TGTGCTAGCAGCTTAGCGGGGTCAGAGAACACCGGGGAGCTGTTTTTT
NA	TRBJ2-5	many	TRBV7-2	CASSPGTFQETQYF	TGTGCCAGCAGCCCCGGGACTTTCCAAGAGACCCAGTACTTC
NA	TRBJ1-2	many	TRBV5-1	CASSRKGDGYTF	TGCGCCAGCAGTCGGAAGGGGGACGGCTACACCTTC
NA	TRBJ1-1	many	TRBV11-3	CASSRSVENTEAFF	TGTGCCAGCAGCCGTAGCGTCGAGAACACTGAAGCTTTCTTT
NA	TRBJ2-5	many	TRBV29-1	CSVDLGLKETQYF	TGCAGCGTTGATCTTGGCTTGAAAGAGACCCAGTACTTC
NA	TRBJ2-2	many	TRBV10-3	CAITGTGELFF	TGTGCCATCACCGGCACCGGGGAGCTGTTTTTT
NA	TRBJ1-1	many	TRBV29-1	CSVEDQPTEAFF	TGCAGCGTTGAAGATCAGCCTACTGAAGCTTTCTTT
NA	TRBJ1-6	few	TRBV4-1	CASSQLQVPLGQSPLHF	TGCGCCAGCAGCCAATTACAGGTCCCCCTAGGGCAATCACCCCTCCACTTT
NA	TRBJ1-5	few	TRBV3-1	CASSQVYRIGDQPQHF	TGTGCCAGCAGCCAAGTGTATAGGATCGGAGATCAGCCCCAGCATTTT
TRBD2	TRBJ2-1	many	TRBV20-1	CSAGGAGGTHNEQFF	TGCAGTGCTGGCGGGGCGGGGGGGACCCACAATGAGCAGTTCTTC
TRBD1	TRBJ2-2	few	TRBV20-1	CSATNRGTGELFF	TGCAGTGCTACAAACAGGGGCACCGGGGAGCTGTTTTTT
TRBD2	TRBJ2-1	many	TRBV28	CASRGGAPYNEQFF	TGTGCCAGCCGCGGGGGGGCCCCCTACAATGAGCAGTTCTTC
TRBD1	TRBJ2-7	many	TRBV7-7	CASSRDRGHEQYF	TGTGCCAGCAGCCGAGACAGGGGCCACGAGCAGTACTTC
NA	TRBJ1-1	many	TRBV4-1	CASSQERQGRAFF	TGCGCCAGCAGCCAAGAGAGGCAGGGGAGGGCTTTCTTT
NA	TRBJ2-3	many	TRBV28	CASSSRGASTDTQYF	TGTGCCAGCAGTAGCCGGGGGGCGTCCACAGATACGCAGTATTTT
NA	TRBJ2-2	many	TRBV5-6	CASSFRGIAGELFF	TGTGCCAGCAGCTTCAGGGGTATTGCCGGGGAGCTGTTTTTT
NA	TRBJ2-3	many	TRBV7-2	CASRPTGQTTDTQYF	TGTGCCAGCAGGCCTACGGGACAAACCACAGATACGCAGTATTTT